The 28 T cell receptor beta chains in this list originate from one sample, sequenced in a study of blood T cell repertoires in COVID-19. Data came from immunoSEQ multiplex PCR; TCRdb stores just in-frame clones and leaves some out. The profile shows about 300,000 clones, 86% of them singletons. Sequencing used PBMCs or T cells enriched from blood (not recorded which). These receptors all stem from a man in his thirties or forties who had recovered from COVID-19.

This chain uses TRBV5-1 with TRBJ2-6; tentative D call: TRBD2 (6 bases). Germline CDR1 is SGHRS and CDR2 is YFSETQ. CDR3 size: 18 residues. With 4 bases removed from V and 6 bases from J, the gap between germline ends came to 23 bases. The CDR3 sequence is CASSPGETAYYAANVLTF. The DNA of the CDR3 is TGCGCCAGCAGCCCGGGGGAGACGGCCTATTATGCGGCCAACGTCCTGACTTTC.

The DNA for the CDR3 is TGTGCCAGCAGTGACCGGGGAATTGGAGACACTGAAGCTTTCTTT. It translates to CASSDRGIGDTEAFF. V gene TRBV28 combines with J gene TRBJ1-1; D unresolved. The CDR3 has 15 amino acids. The germline CDR1 and CDR2 sequences are MDHEN and SYDVKM. The V end lost 5 bases, the J end lost 3 bases, and 16 bases lay between the germline ends.

The V gene is TRBV6-5, the J gene TRBJ2-3; perhaps TRBD1 as D (6 bases). The germline V gene encodes CDR1 MNHEY and CDR2 SVGAGI. V was pared by 2 bases and J by 8 bases, with 14 bases between. This CDR3 region has 14 residues. The CDR3 region has the DNA TGTGCCAGCAGTTACCTATACAGGGACGGTACGCAGTATTTT. This translates into CASSYLYRDGTQYF.

This chain connects TRBV6-6 to TRBJ2-1; 7 positions match TRBD2. Germline CDR1 reads MNHNY; CDR2 reads SVGAGI (reference sequence). The junction had 13 bases not matched to a gene; V was cut back by 8 bases and J by 9 bases. The CDR3 covers 14 residues. Here the CDR3 reads CASQAGATLPEQFF. CDR3 nucleotides: TGTGCCAGCCAGGCGGGAGCAACCCTTCCTGAGCAGTTCTTC.

The chain combines TRBV4-2 with TRBJ2-2, with 9 bases identical to TRBD2. CDR1 is LGHNA and CDR2 is YNFKEQ in the germline V gene. The V and J ends lost 2 bases and 6 bases, in that order; junction bases with no gene match: 4. The CDR3 runs to 15 residues. The CDR3 DNA reads as TGTGCCAGCAGCCAATCCTTAGCGGGAGCCGGGGAGCTGTTTTTT. Amino acid sequence: CASSQSLAGAGELFF.

The sample holds one count of this clone. This chain joins TRBV10-1 and TRBJ2-4; D uncertain. The CDR3 loop spans 16 amino acids. Germline V gene lookup returns CDR1 WNHNN and CDR2 SYGVQD (reference sequence). V was pared by 3 bases and J by 0 bases, with 12 bases between. The CDR3 DNA follows: TGCGCCAGCAGTGAAAGAGGAGCGCTAGCCAAAAACATTCAGTACTTC. Protein: CASSERGALAKNIQYF.

The V and J genes are TRBV7-9 and TRBJ1-1; TRBD1 matches at 8 bases. The CDR3 totals 17 residues. Germline CDR1 is SEHNR and CDR2 is FQNEAQ (reference sequence). V trimming: 3 bases; J trimming: 0 bases; junction bases outside the gene matches: 9. CDR3 loop: CASSFWGGTGLNTEAFF. CDR3 sequence (DNA): TGTGCCAGCAGCTTCTGGGGAGGGACAGGCTTGAACACTGAAGCTTTCTTT.

V gene TRBV12-3 or TRBV12-4 combines with J gene TRBJ1-2; no clear D gene. V lost 2 bases to trimming and J lost 14 bases, with 12 bases between them. The CDR3 is made up of 11 amino acids. CDR3 residues: CASSLSGFETF. The CDR3 DNA sequence: TGTGCCAGCAGTTTATCGGGTTTTGAGACCTTC.

The chain has TRBV6-5 and TRBJ2-2; 10 nucleotides align to TRBD1. V dropped 7 bases and J dropped 9; count of bases not matched to a gene: 11. This CDR3 region has 15 residues. Germline V gives CDR1 MNHEY, CDR2 SVGAGI. CDR3 region: CASNIMTGGSRELFF. The CDR3, as DNA: TGTGCCAGCAACATAATGACAGGGGGCTCGAGGGAGCTGTTTTTT.

The rearrangement links TRBV2 to TRBJ2-5; 12 bases agree with TRBD2. Trimming cost V 6 bases and J 4 bases; bases outside gene matches: 3. The CDR3 contains 14 residues. Looked up from germline, CDR1 is SNHLY and CDR2 is FYNNEI. The DNA of the CDR3 is TGTGCCAGCAGCGCTAGCGGGAGGGCAGAGACCCAGTACTTC. This encodes CASSASGRAETQYF.

The CDR3 coding sequence is TGTGCCAGCAGTGGGACCACTAGGACAGGGTACAATCAGCCCCAGCATTTT. Translation: CASSGTTRTGYNQPQHF. This chain joins TRBV6-1 and TRBJ1-5; 8 nucleotides agree with TRBD1. CDR3 length equals 17 residues. V shed 4 bases and J 3 bases; nucleotides not matched to a gene: 11. Per the germline V gene, CDR1 is MNHNS and CDR2 is SASEGT.

The gene calls are TRBV19 and TRBJ1-2, with D possibly TRBD1 on 5 matching bases. There are 13 residues in the CDR3. V dropped 5 bases and J dropped 4 bases, with 11 bases sitting between them. The germline V gene has CDR1 LNHDA and CDR2 SQIVND (reference sequence). CDR3 DNA sequence: TGTGCCAGTAGTCCGCGACAGATCTATGGCTACACCTTC. Translation: CASSPRQIYGYTF.

The table lists this clone with a count of one. The chain uses TRBV9 and TRBJ1-5; D is possibly TRBD1 (6 bases). The V gene lost 4 bases and the J gene lost 1 base, with 12 bases spanning the gap. There are 15 residues in the CDR3. Germline CDR1 reads SGDLS; CDR2 reads YYNGEE. In DNA, the CDR3 is TGTGCCAGCAGCTCAGGGGCCAAAAGCAATCAGCCCCAGCATTTT. Translated: CASSSGAKSNQPQHF.

The count of this clone is one. J is TRBJ2-7 and V is TRBV5-1; 10 bases agree with TRBD1. This CDR3 spans 15 amino acids. Trimming cost V 4 bases and J 5 bases; bases outside gene matches: 9. Germline loops: CDR1 SGHRS, CDR2 YFSETQ. The CDR3 is CASSRKTGGQDEQYF. DNA for the CDR3: TGCGCCAGCAGCCGAAAGACAGGGGGCCAGGACGAGCAGTACTTC.

V and J are TRBV3-1 (or the pseudogene TRBV3-2) and TRBJ1-1; no reliable D call. Trimming stripped 4 bases from V and 8 bases from J, with 11 bases between. CDR1 is LGHDT and CDR2 is YNNKEL in the germline V gene (reference sequence). The CDR3 covers 12 residues. This CDR3 is CASSPMGGEAFF. The CDR3 DNA is TGTGCCAGCAGCCCCATGGGAGGAGAAGCTTTCTTT.

The V call is TRBV18, the J call TRBJ1-1; 10 nucleotides match TRBD1. The CDR3 has 15 residues. The ends lost 1 base at V and 5 bases at J; junction bases unmatched: 4. CDR1 and CDR2 from the germline V gene are KGHSH and LQKENI. CDR3 DNA: TGTGCCAGCTCACCACGTGGACAGGGGGTTACTGAAGCTTTCTTT. Translation gives CASSPRGQGVTEAFF.

This chain links TRBV4-1 with TRBJ2-2, with D possibly matching TRBD1 (5 bases). V was trimmed by 1 base and J by 4 bases, leaving 7 bases between them. The length of the CDR3 is 14 residues. In germline, CDR1 is MGHRA, CDR2 YSYEKL. CDR3 region: CASSQGTLTGELFF. The CDR3 nucleotides read TGCGCCAGCAGCCAAGGGACACTCACCGGGGAGCTGTTTTTT.

J is TRBJ2-6 and V is TRBV2, with 8 bases aligning to TRBD1. Germline trimming cut 4 bases from V and 2 bases from J; bases unmatched to any gene: 7. CDR3 length: 17 amino acids. Germline CDR1 is SNHLY and CDR2 is FYNNEI. The CDR3 sequence: CASSGRQGTTGANVLTF. In DNA, the CDR3 is TGTGCCAGCAGTGGCCGACAGGGGACAACTGGGGCCAACGTCCTGACTTTC.

This clone was seen only a few times. The J gene is TRBJ2-1, the V gene TRBV10-2; 8 bases fit TRBD2. The CDR3 is made up of 18 amino acids. Trimming at V came to 0 bases and at J to 2 bases, leaving 9 bases not matched to a gene. CDR1 WSHSY and CDR2 SAAADI come from the germline V gene. Here the CDR3 reads CASSESTVTGGPYNEQFF. The CDR3, as DNA: TGCGCCAGCAGTGAGTCCACCGTAACGGGGGGGCCCTACAATGAGCAGTTCTTC.

J is TRBJ1-2 and V is TRBV9, with D perhaps TRBD1 (6 bases). Germline-derived CDR1 and CDR2 are SGDLS and YYNGEE. This CDR3 spans 14 amino acids. The ends were cut back, 4 bases at V and 8 bases at J, with 18 bases in the middle. CDR3 in DNA: TGTGCCAGCAGCTCACCCCAGGGGACTAGGGGCTACACCTTC. It yields the protein CASSSPQGTRGYTF.

This chain joins TRBV7-9 and TRBJ2-1, with TRBD2 matching over 10 bases. This CDR3 comprises 15 residues. Germline V gene lookup returns CDR1 SEHNR and CDR2 FQNEAQ (reference sequence). J was trimmed by 9 bases and V by 1 base; bases with no gene match: 6. The CDR3, as DNA: TGTGCCAGCAGCTTAGTGGAGCGGGGGGGCGTTGAGCAGTTCTTC. Amino acid sequence: CASSLVERGGVEQFF.

The gene calls are TRBV5-6 and TRBJ2-4; tentative D call: TRBD2 (6 bases). This CDR3 has 14 amino acids. Germline CDR1 reads SGHDT; CDR2 reads YYEEEE. The V end lost 0 bases, the J end lost 4 bases, and 8 bases lay between the germline ends. The CDR3 here is CASSLGRGKNIQYF. The DNA of the CDR3 is TGTGCCAGCAGCTTGGGACGGGGGAAAAACATTCAGTACTTC.

The rearrangement uses TRBV6-6 and TRBJ2-7, with TRBD1 identical over 7 bases. CDR1 MNHNY and CDR2 SVGAGI come from the germline V gene (reference sequence). The CDR3 is 13 residues long. J lost 12 bases, V lost 5 bases, and 13 bases had no gene match. CDR3 nucleotides: TGTGCCAGCAGTAACCACCAGGACAGGCAACCGTACTTC. Its translation is CASSNHQDRQPYF.

The chain uses TRBV30 and TRBJ1-2; D call uncertain. Germline CDR1 GTSNPN, CDR2 SVGIG (reference sequence). The V end lost 4 bases, the J end lost 5 bases, and 29 bases lay between the germline ends. CDR3 length: 18 amino acids. CDR3 sequence: CAWNRPWALEGLDYGYTF. For the CDR3, the DNA is TGTGCCTGGAATCGCCCCTGGGCCCTAGAGGGCTTGGATTATGGCTACACCTTC.

The chain couples TRBV13 to TRBJ2-1, with 9 positions matching TRBD1. The germline V gene encodes CDR1 PRHDT and CDR2 FYEKMQ (reference sequence). The CDR3 spans 14 residues. Trimming cost V 5 bases and J 8 bases; bases outside gene matches: 7. The CDR3 nucleotides read TGTGCCAGCAGCCTGGGACAGGGTGGCGATGAGCAGTTCTTC. Residues: CASSLGQGGDEQFF.

The V and J genes are TRBV11-2 and TRBJ2-7; D might be TRBD2 (7 bases). Looked up from germline, CDR1 is SGHAT and CDR2 is FQNNGV. There are 14 residues in the CDR3. The V end lost 6 bases, the J end lost 3 bases, and 15 bases lay between the germline ends. The CDR3 spells CASRKGGQGYEQYF. CDR3 nucleotides: TGTGCCAGCAGGAAGGGGGGGCAGGGCTACGAGCAGTACTTC.

This chain uses TRBV7-8 with TRBJ1-1, with D unresolved. CDR1 is SGHVS and CDR2 is FQNEAQ in the germline V gene. Between the trimmed V and J ends, which lost 0 bases and 1 base, there was a span of 6 bases. This CDR3 is 14 amino acids long. The CDR3 loop reads CASSLAARNTEAFF. The CDR3 bases are TGTGCCAGCAGCTTAGCGGCCAGGAACACTGAAGCTTTCTTT.

A single count supports this clone. The chain recombines TRBV12-3 or TRBV12-4 with TRBJ1-2; a weak D match, TRBD1 (6 bases). V lost 5 bases to trimming and J lost 5 bases, with 12 bases between them. The CDR3 consists of 13 residues. The DNA for the CDR3 is TGTGCCAGCAGTGTACAGGGAGGGTATGGCTACACCTTC. It encodes CASSVQGGYGYTF.